Presented here are 17 T cell receptor beta chains from one specimen sequenced in a study of blood T cell repertoires in COVID-19. TCRdb's table, derived via immunoSEQ multiplex PCR, lists solely in-frame clones and lacks some. The sample records roughly 100,000 clones, around 90% being singletons. The sample was peripheral blood. These receptors were collected from a man in his fifties or sixties with active or convalescent COVID-19.

The sample holds one count of this clone. The rearrangement links TRBV5-1 to TRBJ2-3; TRBD2 aligns across 14 bases. Per the germline V gene, CDR1 is SGHRS and CDR2 is YFSETQ. V shed 3 bases and J 10 bases; nucleotides not matched to a gene: 10. The CDR3 sequence is 16 residues long. CDR3 bases: TGCGCCAGCAGCTGGGAACGACTAGCGGGGGGGCCGGCGCAGTATTTT. It codes for CASSWERLAGGPAQYF. The full variable domain, in which reference TRBV5-1 and TRBJ2-3 provide the parts outside the CDR3, is KAGVTQTPRYLIKTRGQQVTLSCSPISGHRSVSWYQQTPGQGLQFLFEYFSETQRNKGNFPGRFSGRQFSNSRSEMNVSTLELGDSALYLCASSWERLAGGPAQYFGPGTRLTVL.

This clone appeared a few times. The gene calls are TRBV18 and TRBJ2-3; 7 bases line up with TRBD1. Germline assignment: CDR1 KGHSH and CDR2 LQKENI. Trimming took 6 bases from V and 4 from J; bases not matched to a gene: 16. This CDR3 is 17 amino acids long. CDR3 sequence reads: CASSSTVGTAKADTQYF. CDR3 sequence (DNA): TGTGCCAGCTCCTCAACGGTGGGGACAGCTAAGGCAGATACGCAGTATTTT.

The V and J genes are TRBV24-1 and TRBJ2-2; 10 nucleotides match TRBD1. CDR1 is KGHDR and CDR2 is SFDVKD in the germline V gene. V was pared by 2 bases and J by 6 bases, with 2 bases of the junction left unmatched. The length of the CDR3 is 15 residues. The CDR3: CATSDYGQGAGELFF. Here the CDR3 DNA reads TGTGCCACCAGTGATTACGGACAGGGGGCCGGGGAGCTGTTTTTT.

The chain links TRBV28 to TRBJ1-3; D is perhaps TRBD1 (6 bases). From germline, CDR1 is MDHEN and CDR2 SYDVKM. V was shortened by 1 base and J by 0 bases, with 10 bases between the two germline ends. The CDR3 has 16 amino acids. DNA of the CDR3: TGTGCCAGCAGTTTATCGACAGGCAGCTCTGGAAACACCATATATTTT. Encoded protein: CASSLSTGSSGNTIYF.

The V gene is TRBV14, the J gene TRBJ2-5, with 10 bases identical to TRBD2. In germline, CDR1 is SGHDN, CDR2 FVKESK. Losses at the gene ends were 0 bases for V and 6 bases for J; bases not matched to a gene: 7. The CDR3 length is 16 residues. The CDR3 region is CASSQDDSSGGKTQYF. Here the CDR3 DNA reads TGTGCCAGCAGCCAAGATGATTCTAGCGGGGGAAAGACCCAGTACTTC.

The V call is TRBV11-2, the J call TRBJ2-7; D unclear. Germline V gene data show CDR1 as SGHAT and CDR2 as FQNNGV. The length of the CDR3 is 15 residues. The V gene lost 1 base and the J gene lost 0 bases, with 10 bases spanning the gap. The CDR3 nucleotides are TGTGCCAGCAGCTTAGGTCCCGACAACTCCTACGAGCAGTACTTC. This encodes CASSLGPDNSYEQYF.

The rearrangement joins TRBV6-4 to TRBJ1-1, with D uncertain. V dropped 6 bases and J dropped 0 bases, with 11 bases sitting between them. This CDR3 has 14 amino acids. Germline lookup yields CDR1 MRHNA and CDR2 SNTAGT. CDR3 sequence reads: CASSPSGMNTEAFF. The CDR3 DNA reads as TGTGCCAGCAGCCCCTCGGGAATGAACACTGAAGCTTTCTTT.

This chain connects TRBV5-1 to TRBJ2-3; TRBD1 matches at 8 bases. This CDR3 spans 15 amino acids. Germline V CDR1 and CDR2: SGHRS, YFSETQ. V trimming: 4 bases; J trimming: 3 bases; junction bases outside the gene matches: 7. As DNA, the CDR3 is TGCGCCAGCAGCGGGAAGACAGGGGCGACAGATACGCAGTATTTT. It yields the protein CASSGKTGATDTQYF.

This sequence joins TRBV2 and TRBJ1-2; D ambiguous. Germline loops: CDR1 SNHLY, CDR2 FYNNEI. There are 14 residues in the CDR3. Trimming cost V 4 bases and J 4 bases, with 13 bases left between them. The CDR3 is CASSVLQMSYGYTF. The DNA of the CDR3 is TGTGCCAGCAGTGTTTTACAGATGTCCTATGGCTACACCTTC.

This chain uses TRBV28 with TRBJ1-1; TRBD1 aligns across 8 bases. Germline CDR1 is MDHEN and CDR2 is SYDVKM. The CDR3 runs 13 residues. With 6 bases clipped from V and 5 bases from J, the junction kept 5 bases outside the gene matches. The CDR3 spells CASRGQGGTEAFF. CDR3 in DNA: TGTGCCAGCAGAGGACAGGGAGGTACTGAAGCTTTCTTT.

The rearrangement joins TRBV19 to TRBJ1-4, with D tentatively TRBD1 (6 bases). Trimming removed 7 bases from V and 0 bases from J, with 12 bases in between. Germline V gene lookup returns CDR1 LNHDA and CDR2 SQIVND (reference sequence). The CDR3 has 15 residues. The CDR3 loop is CASTLRGATNEKLFF. CDR3 bases: TGTGCCAGTACCCTCAGGGGAGCAACTAATGAAAAACTGTTTTTT.

J is TRBJ2-2 and V is TRBV20-1; D is undetermined. The CDR3 consists of 13 residues. CDR1 DFQATT and CDR2 SNEGSKA come from the germline V gene (reference sequence). Between the trimmed V and J ends, which lost 3 bases and 7 bases, there was a span of 12 bases. The CDR3 sequence is CSASVLPGGELFF. For the CDR3, the DNA is TGCAGTGCTAGTGTACTCCCTGGCGGGGAGCTGTTTTTT.

The genes are TRBV4-1 and TRBJ1-4; D is perhaps TRBD1 (5 bases). CDR3 length: 15 residues. CDR1 is MGHRA, CDR2 YSYEKL, per germline. Trimming took 1 base from V and 7 from J, leaving 13 bases between them. CDR3: CASSQGSTGGEKLFF. The CDR3 DNA sequence: TGCGCCAGCAGCCAAGGTTCAACAGGCGGTGAAAAACTGTTTTTT.

The rearrangement joins TRBV30 to TRBJ2-5; 8 positions agree with TRBD2. The V segment lost 2 bases and the J segment 4 bases; nucleotides outside the gene matches: 9. Germline assignment: CDR1 GTSNPN and CDR2 SVGIG (reference sequence). The CDR3 is 15 residues long. CDR3 region: CAWSQTRGGPETQYF. In nucleotides, the CDR3 is TGTGCCTGGAGTCAGACCCGGGGGGGGCCAGAGACCCAGTACTTC.

The chain carries TRBV12-3 or TRBV12-4 and TRBJ2-3, with 9 bases lining up with TRBD1. The CDR3 is made up of 12 amino acids. V was clipped by 8 bases and J by 5 bases; unmatched bases: 2. In DNA form, the CDR3 reads TGTGCCAGCTGGGGACAGGGAGATACGCAGTATTTT. As protein: CASWGQGDTQYF.

CDR3 DNA: TGCGCCAGCAGCTTGGCTACCGCTAGCGGGGGTTACAATGAGCAGTTCTTC. Translated, it gives CASSLATASGGYNEQFF. The J gene is TRBJ2-1, the V gene TRBV5-1; 10 nucleotides agree with TRBD2. The CDR3 length is 17 residues. In germline, CDR1 is SGHRS, CDR2 YFSETQ. With 0 bases clipped from V and 4 bases from J, the junction kept 7 bases outside the gene matches.

The chain is built from TRBV28 and TRBJ1-3; D uncertain. Per germline, CDR1 MDHEN and CDR2 SYDVKM. CDR3 length: 12 amino acids. V was clipped by 7 bases and J by 3 bases, with 7 bases between them. The CDR3 here is CASMGGGNTIYF. The CDR3 DNA reads TGTGCCAGCATGGGAGGTGGAAACACCATATATTTT.